Here is one T cell receptor (beta chain) with its context. Its antigen is currently unknown. This record comes from a study of vaccination and CD4 T cells after COVID-19. Sequencing of the DNA from cultured CD4+ T cells was carried out with the Oncomine TCR Beta short-read assay. MiXCR, run by TCRdb on the PCR reads, gives a single entry per CDR3 protein. Here the sample spans around 12,000 distinct CDR3 sequences, over 70% being singletons. As to treatment: approximately 9-day PBMC culture with coronavirus spike peptide pools or control peptides (ViraFEST assay). CDR1 is MNHNS and CDR2 is SASEGT in the germline V gene. The CDR3 consists of 12 residues.

The clonotype comes from a human donor who had recovered from COVID-19. What was sequenced was CD4+ T cells from blood, cultured in vitro. The V gene is TRBV6-1, the J gene TRBJ1-2; the match to TRBD1 covers 7 bases. The CDR3 DNA sequence: TGTGGGACAGGCCGAGCTAACTATGGCTACACCTTC. Its translation is CGTGRANYGYTF.